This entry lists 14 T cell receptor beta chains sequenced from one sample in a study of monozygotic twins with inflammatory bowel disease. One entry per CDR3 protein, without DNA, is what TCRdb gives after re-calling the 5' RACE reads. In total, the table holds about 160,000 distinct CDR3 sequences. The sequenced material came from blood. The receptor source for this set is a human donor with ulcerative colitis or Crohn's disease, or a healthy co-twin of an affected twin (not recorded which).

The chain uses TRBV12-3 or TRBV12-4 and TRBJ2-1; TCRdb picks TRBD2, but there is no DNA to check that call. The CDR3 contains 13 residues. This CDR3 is CASSLTSRNEQFF.

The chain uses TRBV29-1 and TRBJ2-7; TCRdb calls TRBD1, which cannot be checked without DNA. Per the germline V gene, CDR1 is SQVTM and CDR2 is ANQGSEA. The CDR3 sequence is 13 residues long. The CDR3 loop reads CSVGGDYPYEQYF.

The CDR3: CSAREFLAGAGDTQYF. This rearrangement joins TRBV20-1 to TRBJ2-3; TCRdb reports TRBD2, a call that lacks DNA to check it against. This CDR3 has 16 amino acids. Germline-derived CDR1 and CDR2 are DFQATT and SNEGSKA (reference sequence).

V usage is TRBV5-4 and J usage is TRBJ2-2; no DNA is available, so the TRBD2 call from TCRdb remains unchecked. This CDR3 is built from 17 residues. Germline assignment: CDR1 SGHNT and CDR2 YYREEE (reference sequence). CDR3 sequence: CASSLGGLAGKSGELFF.

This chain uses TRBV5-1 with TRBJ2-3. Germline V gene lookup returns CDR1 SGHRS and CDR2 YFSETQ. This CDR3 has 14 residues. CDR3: CASSLRTITDTQYF.

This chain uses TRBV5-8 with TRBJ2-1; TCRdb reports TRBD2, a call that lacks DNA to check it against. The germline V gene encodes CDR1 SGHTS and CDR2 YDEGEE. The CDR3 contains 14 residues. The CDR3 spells CASSPGGGRNEQFF.

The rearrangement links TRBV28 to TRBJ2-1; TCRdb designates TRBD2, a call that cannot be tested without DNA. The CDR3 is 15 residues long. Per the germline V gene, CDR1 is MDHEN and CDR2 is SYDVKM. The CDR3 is CASSSGGRDYNEQFF.

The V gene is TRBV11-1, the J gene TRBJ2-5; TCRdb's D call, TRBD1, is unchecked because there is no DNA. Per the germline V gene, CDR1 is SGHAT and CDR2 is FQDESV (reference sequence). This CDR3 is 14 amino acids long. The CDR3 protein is CASSPGQGRRAQYF.

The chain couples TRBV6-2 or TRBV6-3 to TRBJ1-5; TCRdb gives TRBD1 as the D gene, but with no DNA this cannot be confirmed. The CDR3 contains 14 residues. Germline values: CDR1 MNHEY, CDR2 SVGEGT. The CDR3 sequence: CASSGPGKIQPQHF.

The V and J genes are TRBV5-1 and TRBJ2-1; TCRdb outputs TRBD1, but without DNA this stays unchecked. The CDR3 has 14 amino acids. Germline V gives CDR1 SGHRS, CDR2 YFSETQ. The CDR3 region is CASSLETGSHEQFF.

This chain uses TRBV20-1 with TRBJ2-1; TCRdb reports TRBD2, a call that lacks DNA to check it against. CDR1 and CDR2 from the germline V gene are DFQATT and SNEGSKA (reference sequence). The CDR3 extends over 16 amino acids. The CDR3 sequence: CSARDNQAGSYNEQFF.

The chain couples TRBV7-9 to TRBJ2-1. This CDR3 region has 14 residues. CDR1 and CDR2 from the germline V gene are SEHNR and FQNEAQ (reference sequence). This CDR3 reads CASTFEWSYNEQFF.

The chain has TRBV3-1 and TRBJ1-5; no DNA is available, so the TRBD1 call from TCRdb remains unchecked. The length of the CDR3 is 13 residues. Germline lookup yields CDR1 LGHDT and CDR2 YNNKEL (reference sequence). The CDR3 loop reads CASSRGGNQPQHF.

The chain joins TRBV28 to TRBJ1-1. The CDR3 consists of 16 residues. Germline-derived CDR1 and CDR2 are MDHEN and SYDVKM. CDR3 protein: CASSFRTSRRRAEAFF.